Below, 32 T cell receptor beta chains from the same sample are listed, as sequenced in a study of blood T cells in healthy people across ages. It was with a sample-barcoded 5' primer and a J-beta primer mix that a second PCR of roughly 7 to 12 cycles was run. MiXCR was run by TCRdb on the 5' RACE reads, yielding one entry per CDR3 protein. Of some 700,000 distinct CDR3 sequences in the sample, roughly 44% are singletons; the top ten hold 20%. Sample: blood. The source is a woman aged 55-69 years in good health.

The sample holds a few counts of this clonotype. The chain carries TRBV15 and TRBJ2-3; a weak D match, TRBD2 (6 bases). The CDR3 has 13 amino acids. Germline V gene data show CDR1 as LNHNV and CDR2 as YYDKDF (reference sequence). V shed 3 bases and J shed 2 bases, with 6 bases lying between them. This chain's CDR3 is CATSRDYTDTQYF. The CDR3 DNA reads as TGTGCCACCAGCAGGGACTACACAGATACGCAGTATTTT.

This clonotype was observed a handful of times. The conserved closing phenylalanine or tryptophan is absent in this CDR3, likely reflecting a read error. The chain uses TRBV5-8 and TRBJ2-1; 10 bases agree with TRBD2. CDR1 SGHTS and CDR2 YDEGEE come from the germline V gene. CDR3 length equals 15 residues. With 1 base clipped from V and 7 bases from J, the junction kept 5 bases outside the gene matches. The CDR3 reads CASSLLAGVLNEQFL. CDR3 sequence (DNA): TGTGCCAGCAGCTTGCTAGCGGGAGTATTAAATGAGCAGTTCTTA.

This clonotype has only a few counts. The chain carries TRBV14 and TRBJ2-4; 8 nucleotides match TRBD2. The junction had 14 bases not matched to a gene; V was cut back by 3 bases and J by 7 bases. The CDR3 spans 17 residues. The germline gives CDR1 SGHDN, CDR2 FVKESK. The CDR3 loop reads CASSQDSGTRIWNIQYF. In DNA, the CDR3 is TGTGCCAGCAGCCAGGACTCCGGGACTAGAATTTGGAACATTCAGTACTTC.

The chain recombines TRBV11-2 with TRBJ2-1, with D perhaps matching TRBD1 or TRBD2 (6 bases each). The V gene lost 1 base and the J gene lost 8 bases, with 15 bases spanning the gap. Germline V lookup: CDR1 SGHAT, CDR2 FQNNGV. The CDR3 totals 15 residues. CDR3: CASSLVGARGDEQFF. CDR3 nucleotides: TGTGCCAGCAGCTTAGTAGGGGCTAGGGGGGATGAGCAGTTCTTC.

The chain combines TRBV7-3 with TRBJ2-3; D is uncertain. The CDR3 has 13 amino acids. Germline CDR1 SGHTA, CDR2 FQGTGA. V gave up 4 bases and J gave up 8 bases, with 13 bases separating them. Here the CDR3 DNA reads TGTGCCAGCAGCTCACCAACGTTGGGTACGCAGTATTTT. This sequence encodes CASSSPTLGTQYF.

Ten or more counts support this clonotype. This chain connects TRBV6-2 or TRBV6-3 to TRBJ2-1; D gene ambiguous. The V end lost 6 bases, the J end lost 3 bases, and 3 bases lay between the germline ends. The CDR3 contains 11 residues. Germline CDR1 MNHEY, CDR2 SVGEGT. The CDR3 is CASRDYNEQFF. In nucleotides, the CDR3 is TGTGCCAGCAGGGACTACAATGAGCAGTTCTTC.

Regarding this clonotype: The junction shows a germline mismatch at one end, possibly a read error. V gene TRBV4-3 combines with J gene TRBJ2-1; maybe TRBD1 (6 bases). The end of the DNA aligns better with TRBJ2-7, so the J call may be wrong. CDR1 is LGHNA, CDR2 YSLEER, per germline. The CDR3 loop spans 13 amino acids. CDR3 residues: CAGSQDQGYEQYF. For the CDR3, the DNA is TGCGCCGGCAGCCAAGATCAGGGGTACGAGCAGTACTTC.

This clonotype was seen a few times. The chain links TRBV3-1 to TRBJ2-3; 8 bases agree with TRBD2. With 3 bases clipped from V and 6 bases from J, the junction kept 14 bases outside the gene matches. The germline V gene encodes CDR1 LGHDT and CDR2 YNNKEL (reference sequence). The CDR3 is 17 residues long. The CDR3 here is CASSHSASGGGLDTQYF. The CDR3 region has the DNA TGTGCCAGCAGCCACTCAGCCAGCGGCGGGGGGTTGGATACGCAGTATTTT.

J is TRBJ2-3 and V is TRBV6-5; 8 bases are a match to TRBD2. V was pared by 4 bases and J by 8 bases, with 2 bases of the junction left unmatched. Per the germline V gene, CDR1 is MNHEY and CDR2 is SVGAGI. CDR3 size: 12 residues. CDR3 DNA: TGTGCCAGCAGTTCCAGCGGGAGTACGCAGTATTTT. Its translation is CASSSSGSTQYF.

The rearrangement links TRBV3-1 to TRBJ2-5; 7 bases are a match to TRBD2. The CDR3 is 16 amino acids. The ends lost 0 bases at V and 1 base at J; junction bases unmatched: 5. CDR1 LGHDT and CDR2 YNNKEL come from the germline V gene (reference sequence). The CDR3 loop is CASSQDGASGQETQYF. CDR3 coding DNA: TGTGCCAGCAGCCAAGATGGGGCTAGCGGCCAAGAGACCCAGTACTTC.

A note on this clonotype: A much larger clone is a single base away; this may be a read error. The rearrangement uses TRBV20-1 and TRBJ2-7; D gene ambiguous. Judging by the DNA end, TRBJ2-4 fits better; the J call may be wrong. The CDR3 has 14 amino acids. The germline V gene encodes CDR1 DFQATT and CDR2 SNEGSKA (reference sequence). CDR3 coding DNA: TGCAGTGCTAGGGAAATGGTCTCAGCTAGCATTCAGTACTTC. Amino acids: CSAREMVSASIQYF.

The gene calls are TRBV2 and TRBJ2-4; D not resolved. The J call is in doubt because the DNA end fits TRBJ2-5 better. Germline V gene lookup returns CDR1 SNHLY and CDR2 FYNNEI. The CDR3 length is 14 residues. The CDR3, as DNA: TGTGCCAGCAATTCCCCGAGTAGCAAGGAGACCCAGTACTTC. Encoded protein: CASNSPSSKETQYF.

The J gene is TRBJ1-6, the V gene TRBV21-1; TRBD1, as called in the table, went unchecked against the DNA. TRBV21-1 is described as a pseudogene. This CDR3 has 17 amino acids. The CDR3 loop reads CASSHKSGGGTDSPLHF. DNA of the CDR3: TGTGCCAGCAGTCACAAGTCAGGGGGCGGAACAGATTCACCCCTCCACTTT.

The CDR3 coding sequence is TGCGCCAGCAGCCAAGGTAGGAAGGGCTATGGCTACACCTTC. This gives the protein CASSQGRKGYGYTF. The gene calls are TRBV4-3 and TRBJ1-2; D gene uncertain. The V and J ends lost 1 base and 4 bases respectively, with 10 bases between them. The germline V gene has CDR1 LGHNA and CDR2 YSLEER. The CDR3 extends over 14 amino acids.

About this clonotype itself: At one of its ends the junction is not consistent with the germline gene, which may arise from a read error. The chain uses TRBV20-1 and TRBJ2-1; perhaps TRBD1 as D (5 bases). The CDR3 length is 14 residues. CDR1 DFQATT and CDR2 SNEGSKA come from the germline V gene (reference sequence). The chain's CDR3 is CSATSQWGYNERFF. The CDR3, as DNA: TGCAGTGCTACCTCTCAATGGGGCTACAATGAGCGGTTCTTC.

The rearrangement joins TRBV20-1 to TRBJ2-4, with a tentative D call TRBD1 (6 bases). Germline values: CDR1 DFQATT, CDR2 SNEGSKA (reference sequence). This CDR3 has 12 residues. V was clipped by 3 bases and J by 13 bases, with 16 bases between them. The CDR3 coding sequence is TGCAGTGCTAGCCCACAGGGCTATGAGCAGTACTTC. Protein sequence: CSASPQGYEQYF.

The gene calls are TRBV6-6 and TRBJ1-1; maybe TRBD1 (5 bases). Germline CDR1 MNHNY, CDR2 SVGAGI (reference sequence). The ends were cut back, 10 bases at V and 1 base at J, with 13 bases in the middle. The CDR3 contains 13 residues. In DNA form, the CDR3 reads TGTGCCACGGGGGTACAGGAGAACACTGAAGCTTTCTTT. It encodes CATGVQENTEAFF.

CDR3 sequence (DNA): TGTGCCAGCAGTGAATCACAGGGGATAGATACGCAGTATTTT. Its protein product is CASSESQGIDTQYF. The genes are TRBV25-1 and TRBJ2-3, with 7 bases matching TRBD1. Unmatched junction bases numbered 3, after V lost 1 base and J lost 5 bases. This CDR3 contains 14 residues. Germline lookup yields CDR1 MGHDK and CDR2 SYGVNS. Together with reference TRBV25-1 and TRBJ2-3, the CDR3 gives the full variable domain: EADIYQTPRYLVIGTGKKITLECSQTMGHDKMYWYQQDPGMELHLIHYSYGVNSTEKGDLSSESTVSRIRTEHFPLTLESARPSHTSQYLCASSESQGIDTQYFGPGTRLTVL.

This clonotype was observed many times. J is TRBJ2-5 and V is TRBV15, with D tentatively TRBD2 (6 bases). Trimming removed 1 base from V and 4 bases from J, with 13 bases in between. The CDR3 covers 15 residues. Germline lookup yields CDR1 LNHNV and CDR2 YYDKDF (reference sequence). The CDR3 reads CATSRASAGLETQYF. The CDR3 DNA sequence: TGTGCCACCAGCAGAGCCTCCGCGGGACTAGAGACCCAGTACTTC. Full variable domain (remainder filled in from reference TRBV15 and TRBJ2-5): DAMVIQNPRYQVTQFGKPVTLSCSQTLNHNVMYWYQQKSSQAPKLLFHYYDKDFNNEADTPDNFQSRRPNTSFCFLDIRSPGLGDTAMYLCATSRASAGLETQYFGPGTRLLVL.

V is TRBV7-9 and J is TRBJ2-1; perhaps TRBD2 as D (6 bases). Germline lookup yields CDR1 SEHNR and CDR2 FQNEAQ (reference sequence). The V end was cut by 2 bases, the J end by 8 bases, with 31 bases between. The CDR3 extends over 20 amino acids. The CDR3 region is CASSLRPRLGVGGAFDEQFF. DNA for the CDR3: TGTGCCAGCAGCTTAAGGCCGAGGCTAGGCGTCGGCGGGGCCTTCGATGAGCAGTTCTTC. Full variable domain (missing parts from reference TRBV7-9 and TRBJ2-1): DTGVSQNPRHKITKRGQNVTFRCDPISEHNRLYWYRQTLGQGPEFLTYFQNEAQLEKSRLLSDRFSAERPKGSFSTLEIQRTEQGDSAMYLCASSLRPRLGVGGAFDEQFFGPGTRLTVL.

The chain uses TRBV25-1 and TRBJ1-2; D gene uncertain. V was cut by 3 bases and J by 7 bases, with 12 bases left in between. Germline loops: CDR1 MGHDK, CDR2 SYGVNS. This CDR3 spans 13 amino acids. The DNA of the CDR3 is TGTGCCAGCAGTGACCAGTGGATCGGTGGCTACACCTTC. This codes for CASSDQWIGGYTF.

This clonotype occurred a few times. The chain is built from TRBV12-3 or TRBV12-4 and TRBJ2-2; 9 bases map to TRBD1. The CDR3 length is 13 residues. Trimming at V came to 5 bases and at J to 7 bases, leaving 2 bases not matched to a gene. CDR3 in DNA: TGTGCCAGCAGTCGGACAGGGGTCGGGGAGCTGTTTTTT. Translated, it gives CASSRTGVGELFF.

The chain links TRBV14 to TRBJ2-7; possibly TRBD1 for D (7 bases). Germline loops: CDR1 SGHDN, CDR2 FVKESK. The CDR3 is 15 amino acids. Trimming cost V 2 bases and J 3 bases, with 14 bases left between them. The CDR3 protein is CASSQFRQGGYEQYF. CDR3 DNA sequence: TGTGCCAGCAGCCAATTCCGACAGGGAGGCTACGAGCAGTACTTC.

This clonotype was seen only once. This chain links TRBV27 with TRBJ1-6, with 8 nucleotides matching TRBD1. The junction had 9 bases not matched to a gene; V was cut back by 2 bases and J by 9 bases. The germline V gene encodes CDR1 MNHEY and CDR2 SMNVEV (reference sequence). The CDR3 contains 16 residues. This CDR3 is CASSLGQGPMSSPLHF. DNA of the CDR3: TGTGCCAGCAGTTTAGGACAGGGCCCGATGTCTTCACCCCTCCACTTT.

The CDR3 protein is CASSQDPNNEQYF. For the CDR3, the DNA is TGTGCCAGCAGCCAAGATCCCAACAATGAGCAGTACTTC. V is TRBV3-1 and J is TRBJ2-5; D call uncertain. The ends were cut back, 0 bases at V and 11 bases at J, with 13 bases in the middle. The CDR3 totals 13 residues. Germline loops: CDR1 LGHDT, CDR2 YNNKEL (reference sequence).

This clonotype occurred many times. The chain joins TRBV24-1 to TRBJ2-7; maybe TRBD2 (5 bases). Between the trimmed V and J ends, which lost 3 bases and 4 bases, there was a span of 18 bases. The CDR3 has 16 residues. Germline CDR1 reads KGHDR; CDR2 reads SFDVKD. The CDR3 region is CATSDPTASGSYEQYF. CDR3 nucleotide sequence: TGTGCCACCAGTGATCCGACCGCCTCGGGAAGTTACGAGCAGTACTTC.

The chain is built from TRBV2 and TRBJ1-6, with 7 bases aligning to TRBD1. The CDR3 covers 15 residues. The germline V gene has CDR1 SNHLY and CDR2 FYNNEI. Trimming removed 5 bases from V and 6 bases from J; junction bases left unmatched: 7. CDR3: CASSRQGLGNSPLHF. CDR3 bases: TGTGCCAGCAGTAGACAGGGCTTGGGTAATTCACCCCTCCACTTT. The full variable domain, its missing parts supplied by reference TRBV2 and TRBJ1-6, is EPEVTQTPSHQVTQMGQEVILRCVPISNHLYFYWYRQILGQKVEFLVSFYNNEISEKSEIFDDQFSVERPDGSNFTLKIRSTKLEDSAMYFCASSRQGLGNSPLHFGNGTRLTVT.

This rearrangement joins TRBV30 to TRBJ2-5; 8 bases align to TRBD2. Germline CDR1 and CDR2: GTSNPN and SVGIG (reference sequence). The junction had 4 bases not matched to a gene; V was cut back by 5 bases and J by 5 bases. CDR3 length: 12 residues. The CDR3 bases are TGTGCCTGGGGCGGGGGGTATGAGACCCAGTACTTC. This gives the protein CAWGGGYETQYF.

The chain joins TRBV6-4 to TRBJ1-2; a possible D gene is TRBD1 (6 bases). CDR3 length equals 13 residues. Germline V CDR1 and CDR2: MRHNA, SNTAGT. V lost 2 bases and J lost 5, with 9 bases in between. This CDR3 reads CASSDKGGYGYTF. The CDR3 DNA is TGTGCCAGCAGTGACAAAGGGGGGTATGGCTACACCTTC.

The chain uses TRBV28 and TRBJ2-5; TRBD2 matches 7 bases. CDR1 is MDHEN and CDR2 is SYDVKM in the germline V gene. J lost 13 bases, V lost 2 bases, and 4 bases had no gene match. CDR3 length: 11 residues. The CDR3 region is CASSLRREWYF. In nucleotides, the CDR3 is TGTGCCAGCAGTTTACGGCGGGAGTGGTACTTC. The complete variable domain, with remaining parts taken from reference TRBV28 and TRBJ2-5, reads DVKVTQSSRYLVKRTGEKVFLECVQDMDHENMFWYRQDPGLGLRLIYFSYDVKMKEKGDIPEGYSVSREKKERFSLILESASTNQTSMYLCASSLRREWYFGPGTRLLVL.

This sequence joins TRBV5-6 and TRBJ2-3; the D gene is possibly TRBD1 (7 bases). There are 14 residues in the CDR3. Deletions cut 3 bases from V and 8 bases from J, with 16 bases between. CDR1 and CDR2 (germline): SGHDT, YYEEEE. This CDR3 reads CASSYWTGGGTQYF. CDR3 bases: TGTGCCAGCAGCTATTGGACAGGAGGGGGTACGCAGTATTTT. Using reference TRBV5-6 and TRBJ2-3 for the parts outside the CDR3, the full variable domain is DAGVTQSPTHLIKTRGQQVTLRCSPKSGHDTVSWYQQALGQGPQFIFQYYEEEERQRGNFPDRFSGHQFPNYSSELNVNALLLGDSALYLCASSYWTGGGTQYFGPGTRLTVL.

This clonotype occurred many times. The gene calls are TRBV9 and TRBJ2-1; TRBD2 matches 14 bases. CDR3 length equals 17 residues. After removal of 1 base from V and 7 bases from J, the junction contained 7 bases not matched to a gene. Germline V gene lookup returns CDR1 SGDLS and CDR2 YYNGEE. The CDR3 region is CASSVHSGTSGGNEQFF. The CDR3 DNA is TGTGCCAGCAGCGTACATAGCGGGACTAGCGGGGGTAATGAGCAGTTCTTC.